This T cell receptor beta chain was identified during a study of vaccination effects on CD4 cells after COVID-19 (dated by TCRdb to the early 2020s). Study-wide context: Post-vaccine samples across the study were collected a median of 72 days after the second dose, with a range of 14 to 241. SARS-CoV-2 spike-specific CD4+ TCR repertoires from before and after mRNA vaccination were compared in COVID-19 convalescent patients and in infection-naive vaccine recipients. Altogether, around ten COVID-19 convalescent patients and 4 SARS-CoV-2-naive healthy vaccine recipients made up the full study. Cultures from other donors in the study were sequenced using the Oncomine TCR Beta short-read assay on an Illumina iSeq 100. Findings and caveats that apply to the study as a whole: In healthy vaccine recipients, vaccine-induced clones were almost all SARS-CoV-2 mono-reactive, with only 1 of 255 being cross-reactive with common cold coronaviruses. Clones induced by infection and clones induced by vaccination both contracted markedly at late timepoints after vaccination, which fits with T cell responses waning over time. The study was limited by a small number of convalescent patients and lacked early post-infection timepoints.

The library relied on the immunoSEQ multiplex PCR assay. DNA from the cultured and isolated CD4+ T cells underwent TCR beta CDR3 sequencing. In the source study's methods: The analysis removed non-productive TCR sequences, trimmed reads to the CDR3 region, and retained only CDR3s that were 7 or more amino acids long. Antigen-specific clonotypes were identified with the MANAFEST web app by comparing expansion in peptide wells against reference cultures. Positive clones required FDR<0.05 expansion versus reference and all other wells, odds ratio above 5, and frequency above 0.1% in two replicate wells. A clonotype was called cross-reactive if it was significantly expanded both in SARS-CoV-2 spike wells and in at least one common cold coronavirus spike condition. CDR3 similarity was assessed by Levenshtein distance using the stringdist R package, and unrooted trees were constructed with ape in R 3.6.1. The clones in this table, taken by TCRdb from immuneACCESS, are in-frame only. Not every clone is retained; where verified, under half of the shortfall comes from an unresolved V gene, and the cause of the rest is unknown. V and J calls plus clone size are reproduced from that table; the DNA served to infer D and trimming. Counted in this sample were about 59,000 clones; around four fifths of them appeared once. 1.5% to 2% of the sample belongs to the ten largest clones.

Germline trimming amounts to 4 bases on V and 5 bases on J, with 10 as the count of junction bases outside the gene matches. The CDR3 contains 15 residues, cysteine and phenylalanine counted. The retained sequence is limited to the CDR3, 45 bases, with the frame set at the first base. Reading the germline V gene (reference sequence) gives CDR1 SGHNT and CDR2 YYREEE. A note on this clone: Its binding antigen is unknown. No clone much larger than this one lies a single base away; base qualities are absent.

In the ViraFEST assay, PBMC were stimulated with viral peptide pools, and TCR sequencing was then used to find antigen-specific CD4+ T cell clonotypes based on their expansion. After around eleven days of culture, CD4+ T cells were isolated with the EasySep CD4+ T cell isolation kit. Participants received two doses of either the BNT162b2 or the mRNA-1273 mRNA SARS-CoV-2 vaccine. None of the healthy vaccine recipients had a prior SARS-CoV-2 infection, which was confirmed by nucleocapsid antibody tests that came back negative both before and after vaccination. Two million PBMC per well were cultured with approximately 10 ug/ml peptides in IMDM containing roughly 5% human AB serum, 8.5 to 10 IU/ml IL-2 and gentamicin. Half of the culture medium was replaced with fresh IL-2-containing medium on days 3 and 7. Unless otherwise noted, each peptide stimulation condition was cultured in triplicate wells. PBMC were separated from whole blood using Ficoll-Paque Plus gradient centrifugation and were then either cryopreserved at -140C or used fresh. Overlapping peptide pools spanned the spike proteins of SARS-CoV-2 and the common cold coronaviruses HCoV-NL63, HCoV-OC43 and HCoV-229E. The QIAamp micro DNA kit was used to extract genomic DNA from the cultured CD4+ T cells.

The sequence came from a human donor who received a COVID-19 vaccine. The rearrangement combines TRBV5-4 with TRBJ2-5; a stretch of 8 junction bases matches TRBD1. The source was CD4+ T cells from PBMCs cultured with HCoV-OC43 spike peptides, collected after COVID-19 vaccination. The cell subset or site tag for this specimen amounts to: HCoV-OC43 spike overlapping peptide pool stimulation. The CDR3 amino acid sequence is: CASSIKDRGPETQYF. The DNA is as follows: TGTGCCAGCAGCATTAAAGACAGGGGACCGGAGACCCAGTACTTC.